This T cell receptor beta chain was sequenced in a study of blood T cells in healthy people across ages. As for the study in general: With template switching, about one barcoded beta molecule was captured per two T cells.

The use of a sample-barcoded 5' primer and a J-beta primer mix characterized a second PCR of about 7 to 12 cycles. TCRdb re-called the 5' RACE reads through MiXCR, storing one row per CDR3 protein. The profile shows 1 million to 1.2 million distinct CDR3 sequences, more than 30% of them singletons. The germline V and J ends were trimmed by 5 bases and 3 bases, with 13 bases remaining between them. The CDR3 has 14 residues. In germline, CDR1 is SGHTA, CDR2 FQGNSA. This chain links TRBV7-2 with TRBJ2-5, with a weak D call TRBD2 (6 bases). The sample taken for sequencing was blood. The sequence came from a man between 18 and 35 years old in good health. The CDR3 is CASSAGLIKETQYF. The CDR3, as DNA: TGTGCCAGCAGCGCGGGACTTATCAAAGAGACCCAGTACTTC.